Below, 9 T cell receptor beta chains from the same sample are listed, as sequenced in a study of radiation and T cells in renal cell carcinoma. Here immunoSEQ multiplex PCR was the method, and the copy in TCRdb shows in-frame clones only, minus some. The sample lists 95,000 or so clones, less than 90% seen once, with almost 8% in the top ten. Time point reported: baseline pretreatment blood. Described treatment: 15 Gy SBRT to primary tumor, nephrectomy 4 weeks later. The sample was blood, taken from a patient whose treatment included radiotherapy and nephrectomy. Receptor source: a man aged 50-60 years with renal cell carcinoma.

The V call is TRBV28, the J call TRBJ1-2, with 7 bases matching TRBD1. V dropped 5 bases and J dropped 7; count of bases not matched to a gene: 13. The V gene's germline CDR1 is MDHEN and CDR2 SYDVKM. The CDR3 has 15 amino acids. CDR3 sequence: CASSPTGQRSTGYTF. DNA of the CDR3: TGTGCCAGCAGTCCAACGGGACAGAGGTCTACTGGCTACACCTTC.

This clone was observed a handful of times. This chain joins TRBV2 and TRBJ1-1, with 8 nucleotides matching TRBD1. CDR1 and CDR2 (germline): SNHLY, FYNNEI. The CDR3 has 14 residues. The trim removed 8 bases at V and 8 bases at J, leaving 13 bases unmatched. In DNA form, the CDR3 reads TGTGCCAGCGATCGGAGGACAGGGCAGGGGGAAGCTTTCTTT. Its translation: CASDRRTGQGEAFF.

This clone was counted at least ten times. The chain couples TRBV5-5 to TRBJ1-3, with D hard to call. The germline V gene has CDR1 SGHKS and CDR2 YYEKEE (reference sequence). Between the trimmed V and J ends, which lost 6 bases and 2 bases, there was a span of 18 bases. CDR3 length equals 16 residues. This CDR3 is CASNWRLGLTGNTIYF. DNA for the CDR3: TGTGCCAGCAACTGGCGGTTGGGCTTAACTGGAAACACCATATATTTT.

This clone was recorded only once. The chain employs TRBV19 and TRBJ2-7; no firm D call. CDR3 length: 15 amino acids. The V end was cut by 4 bases, the J end by 9 bases, with 22 bases between. The V gene's germline CDR1 is LNHDA and CDR2 SQIVND (reference sequence). The CDR3 reads CASSNVWAGRTGQYF. The CDR3 region has the DNA TGTGCCAGTAGTAACGTCTGGGCAGGAAGAACTGGGCAGTACTTC.

The chain is built from TRBV7-9 and TRBJ2-3; 10 nucleotides agree with TRBD1. V lost 0 bases to trimming and J lost 4 bases; unmatched junction nucleotides: 7. CDR3 size: 17 residues. Germline loops: CDR1 SEHNR, CDR2 FQNEAQ (reference sequence). The CDR3 spells CASSLADRGRMADTQYF. In nucleotides, the CDR3 is TGTGCCAGCAGCTTAGCAGACAGGGGGCGTATGGCAGATACGCAGTATTTT.

This rearrangement joins TRBV6-1 to TRBJ1-5; D remains ambiguous. Germline values: CDR1 MNHNS, CDR2 SASEGT. The germline V and J ends were trimmed by 7 bases and 5 bases, with 12 bases remaining between them. The CDR3 extends over 13 amino acids. The CDR3 sequence is CASKRVLDQPQHF. In DNA form, the CDR3 reads TGTGCCAGCAAACGGGTGTTGGATCAGCCCCAGCATTTT.

This clone occurred a few times. The chain couples TRBV29-1 to TRBJ1-2; D is uncertain. The CDR3 is 13 amino acids. Germline CDR1 is SQVTM and CDR2 is ANQGSEA. The V and J ends lost 0 bases and 7 bases respectively, with 12 bases between them. The CDR3 reads CSVEDTVRPGYTF. CDR3 nucleotides: TGCAGCGTTGAAGACACAGTGAGGCCTGGCTACACCTTC. The complete variable domain, with remaining parts taken from reference TRBV29-1 and TRBJ1-2, reads SAVISQKPSRDICQRGTSLTIQCQVDSQVTMMFWYRQQPGQSLTLIATANQGSEATYESGFVIDKFPISRPNLTFSTLTVSNMSPEDSSIYLCSVEDTVRPGYTFGSGTRLTVV.

The chain couples TRBV6-5 to TRBJ2-7; 8 bases match TRBD1. CDR1 and CDR2 from the germline V gene are MNHEY and SVGAGI. Trimming removed 4 bases from V and 5 bases from J; junction bases left unmatched: 4. CDR3 length equals 13 residues. CDR3 amino acids: CASSFGQGNEQYF. In DNA, the CDR3 is TGTGCCAGCAGTTTTGGACAGGGTAACGAGCAGTACTTC.

This clone was detected once. The chain combines TRBV2 with TRBJ2-2; D perhaps matches TRBD1 (6 bases). The CDR3 loop spans 14 amino acids. Germline loops: CDR1 SNHLY, CDR2 FYNNEI. Trimming shortened V by 6 bases and J by 1 base, and 9 bases separated the two germline ends. CDR3 region: CASRRTENTGELFF. Here the CDR3 DNA reads TGTGCCAGCAGGAGGACAGAGAACACCGGGGAGCTGTTTTTT.